This TCR beta chain was captured in a study of cytomegalovirus exposure and HLA in healthy donors. The study's findings and limits: A prior analysis recorded that most TCR beta V segments were productive about 87% or about 30% of the time.

The study ran its PCR with 60 Vbeta and 13 Jbeta primers. Using immunoSEQ multiplex PCR, the repertoire was profiled, and TCRdb retains in-frame clones only, with some absent. The sample holds 150,000 or so clones, 81% seen once. Of note for this clone: Antigen: not known.

This clonotype originated in a woman aged 18-35 years in good health and CMV-seropositive. The sample was PBMCs.

The CDR3 DNA follows: TGCGCCAGCAGTGAGCACAGGGAACGTGAGCAGTACTTC. Protein: CASSEHREREQYF. The gene calls are TRBV10-1 and TRBJ2-7; D possibly corresponds to TRBD1 (6 bases). Trimming stripped 2 bases from V and 7 bases from J, with 12 bases between. Germline V gene lookup returns CDR1 WNHNN and CDR2 SYGVQD (reference sequence). CDR3 length: 13 amino acids.